The rows below give T cell receptor beta chains drawn from one sample of a study of prognosis after radiotherapy for stage I lung cancer. One entry per CDR3 protein results from TCRdb running MiXCR on the multiplex PCR reads. The sample holds 23,000 or so distinct CDR3 sequences, roughly 34% seen once. Sequencing used PBMCs, obtained before or after stereotactic body radiation therapy (not recorded which). Source of these receptors: a donor over 45 with non-small cell lung cancer. CDR3s include the opening cysteine and the closing phenylalanine or tryptophan. A D gene is named only where the DNA matches it firmly. Clone size, where shown, is once, few, many, or a class for clones that have expanded.

j_call | v_call | d_call | clone_size | cdr3_aa | cdr3_nt
TRBJ2-7 | TRBV6-5 | - | - | CASSYSEGGTLYEQYF | TGTGCCAGCAGTTACTCCGAGGGGGGGACCCTCTACGAGCAGTACTTC
TRBJ2-2 | TRBV20-1 | TRBD1 | once | CSVPSTGSGELFF | TGCAGTGTCCCCTCGACAGGGTCGGGGGAGCTGTTTTTT
TRBJ2-3 | TRBV19 | - | many | CASSGQTASSTDTQYF | TGTGCCAGTAGTGGGCAGACAGCTTCTAGCACAGATACGCAGTATTTT
TRBJ2-5 | TRBV18 | - | - | CASSPPEWQGMRETQYF | TGTGCCAGCTCACCACCGGAGTGGCAGGGGATGCGAGAGACCCAGTACTTC
TRBJ1-2 | TRBV11-2 | - | many | CASSPTENYGYTF | TGTGCCAGCAGCCCCACAGAGAACTATGGCTACACCTTC
TRBJ1-6 | TRBV2 | TRBD1 | many | CASKRTGGDSPLHF | TGTGCCAGCAAGCGAACAGGGGGAGATTCACCCCTCCACTTT
TRBJ1-3 | TRBV30 | - | many | CAWSARPRASGNTIYF | TGTGCCTGGAGCGCTCGGCCCAGGGCCTCTGGAAACACCATATATTTT
TRBJ2-2 | TRBV15 | - | - | CATSRGGITNTGELFF | TGTGCCACCAGCAGAGGTGGGATAACGAACACCGGGGAGCTGTTTTTT
TRBJ2-1 | TRBV12-3/TRBV12-4 | - | many | CASSLSFDEQFF | TGTGCCAGCAGTTTGAGTTTCGATGAGCAGTTCTTC
TRBJ2-5 | TRBV5-1 | TRBD1 | many | CASSVGQGWETQYF | TGCGCCAGCAGCGTAGGACAGGGATGGGAGACCCAGTACTTC
TRBJ1-5 | TRBV6-1 | - | - | CASSSTGFHPQHF | TGTGCCAGCAGCTCTACAGGGTTTCATCCCCAGCATTTT
TRBJ1-2 | TRBV4-1 | - | few | CASSQDSRRAVYGYTF | TGCGCCAGCAGCCAAGATTCGCGGAGGGCCGTCTATGGCTACACCTTC
TRBJ2-6 | TRBV11-1 | - | many | CASSLADSGANVLTF | TGTGCCAGCAGCTTAGCGGACTCTGGGGCCAACGTCCTGACTTTC
TRBJ2-1 | TRBV6-5 | TRBD2 | many | CASSNSGTSGINEQFF | TGTGCCAGCAGCAACTCCGGGACTAGCGGGATAAATGAGCAGTTCTTC
TRBJ2-2 | TRBV7-9 | - | many | CASSLASVIGELFF | TGTGCCAGCAGCTTAGCGTCCGTCATTGGGGAGCTGTTTTTT